This paragraph covers one T cell receptor (beta chain) sequence. What it recognizes is unknown. Unique molecular identifiers were linked by the library to individual cDNA molecules. TCRdb processed the RACE reads anew with MiXCR; each CDR3 protein has one entry. The sample yields about 300,000 distinct CDR3 sequences, approximately 5.8% seen once. The CDR3 covers 13 residues. The germline V gene has CDR1 MNHEY and CDR2 SMNVEV (reference sequence). V gave up 2 bases and J gave up 0 bases, with 5 bases separating them. Time point noted: pre-sensitization, week 0. Treatment here: therapeutic diphenylcyclopropenone sensitization with weekly scalp DPC. The sample originates from a study of human T cells and chemical hapten exposure. General study results and limits: There was alopecia in the donors, so their immune response may differ from that of healthy people.

The TCR was taken from a woman under 30 with alopecia areata. Some clones in this sample may be carry-over from other donors' samples. Specimen: whole blood, collected in connection with sensitization to the hapten diphenylcyclopropenone (DPC). V is TRBV27 and J is TRBJ2-7, with D hard to call. The chain's CDR3 is CASSLMDSYEQYF. The CDR3 DNA reads as TGTGCCAGCAGTTTAATGGACTCCTACGAGCAGTACTTC.